This T cell receptor beta chain was sequenced in a study of T-cell reconstitution after alpha-beta-depleted transplantation in children. Germline trimming cut 11 bases from V and 7 bases from J; bases unmatched to any gene: 11. This CDR3 is built from 14 residues. Germline-derived CDR1 and CDR2 are LGHDT and YNNKEL (reference sequence). Unique molecular identifiers were incorporated when the TCRbeta library was constructed. TCRdb processed the PCR reads anew with MiXCR; each CDR3 protein has one entry. The sample yields 83,000 or so distinct CDR3 sequences, 7% to 10% seen once. The TCR originated in a human donor who donated a stem cell graft to a child with congenital amegakaryocytic thrombocytopenia. The gene calls are TRBV3-1 and TRBJ2-1; 10 bases are shared with TRBD2. The material sequenced was PBMCs from the stem cell graft donor, taken from the stem cell graft. The CDR3 DNA is TGTGCCTCCTCGGCTAGCGGGGGTCGGAATGAGCAGTTCTTC. It translates to CASSASGGRNEQFF.